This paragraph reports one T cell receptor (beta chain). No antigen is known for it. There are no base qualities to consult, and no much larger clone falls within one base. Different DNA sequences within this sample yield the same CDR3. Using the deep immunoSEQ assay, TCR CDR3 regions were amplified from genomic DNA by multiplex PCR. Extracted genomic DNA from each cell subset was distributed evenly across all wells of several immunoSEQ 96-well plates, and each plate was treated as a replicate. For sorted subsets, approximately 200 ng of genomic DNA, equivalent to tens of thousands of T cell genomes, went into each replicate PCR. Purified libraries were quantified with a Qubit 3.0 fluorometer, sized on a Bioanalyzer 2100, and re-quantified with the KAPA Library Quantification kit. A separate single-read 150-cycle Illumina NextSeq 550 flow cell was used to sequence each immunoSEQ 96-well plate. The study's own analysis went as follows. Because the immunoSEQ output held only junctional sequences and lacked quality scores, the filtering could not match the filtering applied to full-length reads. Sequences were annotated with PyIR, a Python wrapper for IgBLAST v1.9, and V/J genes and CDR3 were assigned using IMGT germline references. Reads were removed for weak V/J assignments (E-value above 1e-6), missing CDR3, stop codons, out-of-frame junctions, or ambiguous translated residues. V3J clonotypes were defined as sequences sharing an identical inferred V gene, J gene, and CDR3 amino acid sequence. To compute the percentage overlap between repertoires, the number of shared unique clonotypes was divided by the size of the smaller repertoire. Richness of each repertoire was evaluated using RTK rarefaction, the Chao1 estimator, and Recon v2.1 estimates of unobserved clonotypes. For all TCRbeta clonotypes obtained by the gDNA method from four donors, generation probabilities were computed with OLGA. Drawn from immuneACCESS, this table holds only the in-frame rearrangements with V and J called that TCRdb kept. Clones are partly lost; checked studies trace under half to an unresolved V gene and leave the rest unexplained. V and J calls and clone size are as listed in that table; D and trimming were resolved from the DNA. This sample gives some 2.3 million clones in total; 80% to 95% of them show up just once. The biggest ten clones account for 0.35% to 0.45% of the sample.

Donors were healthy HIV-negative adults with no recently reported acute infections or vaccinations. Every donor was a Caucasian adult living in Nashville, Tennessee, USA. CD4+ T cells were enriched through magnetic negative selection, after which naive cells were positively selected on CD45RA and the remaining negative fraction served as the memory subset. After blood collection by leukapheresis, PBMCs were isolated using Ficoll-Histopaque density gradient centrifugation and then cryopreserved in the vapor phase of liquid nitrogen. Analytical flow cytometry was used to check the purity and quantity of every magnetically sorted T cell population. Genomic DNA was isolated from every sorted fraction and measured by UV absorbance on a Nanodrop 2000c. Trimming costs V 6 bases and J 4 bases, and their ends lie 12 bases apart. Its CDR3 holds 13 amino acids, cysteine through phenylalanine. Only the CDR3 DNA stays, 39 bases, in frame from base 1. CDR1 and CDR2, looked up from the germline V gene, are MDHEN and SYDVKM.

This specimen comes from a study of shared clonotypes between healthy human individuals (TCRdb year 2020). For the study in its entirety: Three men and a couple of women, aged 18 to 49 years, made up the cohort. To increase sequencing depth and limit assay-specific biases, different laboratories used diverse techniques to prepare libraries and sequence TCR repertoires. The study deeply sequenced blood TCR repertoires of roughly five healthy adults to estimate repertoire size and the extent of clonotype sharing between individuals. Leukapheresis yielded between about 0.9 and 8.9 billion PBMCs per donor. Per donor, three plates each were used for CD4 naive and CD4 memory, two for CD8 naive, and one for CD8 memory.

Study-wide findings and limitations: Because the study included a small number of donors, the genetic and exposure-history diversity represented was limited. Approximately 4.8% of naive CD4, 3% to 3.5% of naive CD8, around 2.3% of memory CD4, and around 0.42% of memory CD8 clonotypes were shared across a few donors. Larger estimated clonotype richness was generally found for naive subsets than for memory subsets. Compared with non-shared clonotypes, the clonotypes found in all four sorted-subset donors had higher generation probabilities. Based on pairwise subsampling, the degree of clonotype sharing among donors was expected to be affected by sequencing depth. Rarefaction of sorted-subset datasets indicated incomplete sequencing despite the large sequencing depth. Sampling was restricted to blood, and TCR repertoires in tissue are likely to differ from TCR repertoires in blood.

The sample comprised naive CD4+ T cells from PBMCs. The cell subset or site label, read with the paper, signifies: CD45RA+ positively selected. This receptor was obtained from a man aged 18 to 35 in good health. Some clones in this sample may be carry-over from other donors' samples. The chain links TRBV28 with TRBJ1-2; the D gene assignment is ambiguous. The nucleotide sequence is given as TGTGCCAGCAGCCCCCCGGGAGGCTATGGCTACACCTTC. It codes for CASSPPGGYGYTF.